Presented here are 10 T cell receptor beta chains from one specimen sequenced in a study of blood T cell repertoires in COVID-19. Produced via immunoSEQ multiplex PCR; TCRdb's table is partial and in-frame only. The repertoire has over 85,000 clones, 86% of them found once; the top ten carry around 19%. Source material: peripheral blood. Every receptor here comes from a woman older than 75 with acute or convalescent COVID-19.

This chain joins TRBV19 and TRBJ2-1; possibly TRBD2 for D (6 bases). The CDR3 loop spans 14 amino acids. Trimming stripped 4 bases from V and 9 bases from J, with 16 bases between. CDR1 and CDR2 (germline): LNHDA, SQIVND (reference sequence). The CDR3 protein is CASSTMDYLPEQFF. The CDR3 DNA is TGTGCCAGTAGTACAATGGACTATCTCCCTGAGCAGTTCTTC.

The chain links TRBV27 to TRBJ1-1, with D unclear. The germline V gene encodes CDR1 MNHEY and CDR2 SMNVEV (reference sequence). Trimming shortened V by 8 bases and J by 4 bases, and 20 bases separated the two germline ends. This CDR3 has 15 amino acids. CDR3 residues: CASSKHGNGVTEAFF. The CDR3 DNA follows: TGTGCCAGCTCCAAACATGGGAACGGGGTCACTGAAGCTTTCTTT.

The rearrangement uses TRBV7-9 and TRBJ1-5, with 11 bases matching TRBD1. Germline assignment: CDR1 SEHNR and CDR2 FQNEAQ (reference sequence). The CDR3 consists of 15 residues. V dropped 6 bases and J dropped 6; count of bases not matched to a gene: 7. The CDR3 reads CASSSGQGASQPQHF. The CDR3 bases are TGTGCCAGCAGTTCCGGACAGGGGGCGAGTCAGCCCCAGCATTTT.

V is TRBV6-5 and J is TRBJ2-7; 9 positions agree with TRBD1. The J segment lost 1 base and the V segment lost 3 bases, leaving 4 bases of the junction unmatched. This CDR3 has 15 amino acids. The germline V gene has CDR1 MNHEY and CDR2 SVGAGI. In nucleotides, the CDR3 is TGTGCCAGCAGTTATCAAGACAGGGGGTCCTACGAGCAGTACTTC. As protein: CASSYQDRGSYEQYF.

The chain carries TRBV7-2 and TRBJ1-6, with 7 positions matching TRBD1. The germline CDR1 and CDR2 sequences are SGHTA and FQGNSA. CDR3 length: 15 amino acids. Trimming at V came to 2 bases and at J to 10 bases, leaving 8 bases not matched to a gene. The CDR3 region is CASSLRQGLGSPLHF. In DNA form, the CDR3 reads TGTGCCAGCAGCTTAAGACAGGGTCTCGGATCACCCCTCCACTTT.

The chain joins TRBV11-2 to TRBJ1-2; TRBD1 aligns across 8 bases. Germline values: CDR1 SGHAT, CDR2 FQNNGV. Trimming at V came to 5 bases and at J to 5 bases, leaving 10 bases not matched to a gene. This CDR3 has 15 residues. The CDR3 DNA reads TGTGCCAGCAGCCCCCAGACAGGGGTGGGTTATGGCTACACCTTC. It is translated as CASSPQTGVGYGYTF.

CDR3 sequence (DNA): TGTGCCAGCAGTCCGGACAGGGTTGAAGCGGATACGCAGTATTTT. This gives the protein CASSPDRVEADTQYF. The chain carries TRBV6-5 and TRBJ2-3, with 8 bases aligning to TRBD1. CDR1 is MNHEY and CDR2 is SVGAGI in the germline V gene. The CDR3 runs to 15 residues. Germline trimming cut 5 bases from V and 6 bases from J; bases unmatched to any gene: 10.

V gene TRBV11-3 combines with J gene TRBJ1-3, with 11 bases that match TRBD1. CDR3 length: 17 amino acids. The V gene end was trimmed by 3 bases and the J gene end by 5 bases; junction bases not matched to a gene: 9. The germline CDR1 and CDR2 sequences are SGHNT and YENEEA. CDR3 in DNA: TGTGCCAGCAGCTTCTATACCGGGACAGGGGGTAGAAACACCATATATTTT. Translated, it gives CASSFYTGTGGRNTIYF. The variable domain in full, with the rest retrieved from reference TRBV11-3 and TRBJ1-3, is EAGVVQSPRYKIIEKKQPVAFWCNPISGHNTLYWYLQNLGQGPELLIRYENEEAVDDSQLPKDRFSAERLKGVDSTLKIQPAELGDSAVYLCASSFYTGTGGRNTIYFGEGSWLTVV.

This clone was seen once. V usage is TRBV24-1 and J usage is TRBJ2-1, with D perhaps TRBD2 (6 bases). V was pared by 11 bases and J by 0 bases, with 13 bases between. Germline V gene sequence: CDR1 KGHDR, CDR2 SFDVKD. CDR3 length: 14 amino acids. CDR3 bases: TGTGCCAGCGCTCGGGGGAACTCCTACAATGAGCAGTTCTTC. This codes for CASARGNSYNEQFF.

The V gene is TRBV2, the J gene TRBJ1-4, with 7 nucleotides matching TRBD1. J gave up 0 bases and V 6 bases, and 7 bases lay outside the gene matches. Germline lookup yields CDR1 SNHLY and CDR2 FYNNEI. The CDR3 is 16 amino acids. The CDR3 DNA is TGTGCCAGCAGCCCGTCGGGGACAGCAACTAATGAAAAACTGTTTTTT. It yields the protein CASSPSGTATNEKLFF.